This T cell receptor beta chain derives from a study of tumor-infiltrating lymphocytes in primary liver carcinoma. Remarks on this clonotype: One end of the junction fails to match germline, which may point to a read error.

Unsorted bulk tissue of about 18-32 mg yielded co-extracted RNA and DNA. The CDR3 totals 14 residues. Germline V gene data show CDR1 as SGHDT and CDR2 as YYEEEE. Total RNA (around 500 ng) served as template for TCR beta cDNA synthesis primed by a constant-region primer. Employing slightly modified ARM-PCR, three nested multiplex PCR rounds were run, and these gave rise to the TCR beta libraries. Each of the first two PCR rounds ran approximately 10 cycles with TRBV1-TRBV30 forward and C-beta reverse primers. Using its own MiXCR run on the multiplex PCR reads, TCRdb lists one record per CDR3 protein. The sample holds about 20,000 distinct CDR3 sequences; over 70% are singletons and the top ten take almost 40%.

This receptor was obtained from a woman aged 25 to 45 with primary liver carcinoma and hepatitis B virus infection. The chain is built from TRBV5-6 and TRBJ1-4; no reliable D call. The sample consisted of liver tumor tissue from sampling region 4. Subset specified: tumor region T4, right-lateral pole. CDR3: CASGLSWLSGKLFF. As DNA, the CDR3 is TGTGCCAGCGGCTTGTCTTGGCTGAGTGGAAAACTGTTTTTT.